These T cell receptor beta chains were read from a single sample in a study of shared clonotypes between healthy human individuals. Method: immunoSEQ multiplex PCR; TCRdb's copy keeps in-frame clones and lacks some. The table includes about 2.4 million clones, over 85% detected once. The source material was naive CD4+ T cells from PBMCs. All receptors derive from a man aged 18 to 30 in good health. Some clones in this sample may be carry-over from other donors' samples. The CDR3 runs from the conserved cysteine through the conserved F or W. Fields, in order: J gene, V gene, CDR3 protein.

j_gene: TRBJ1-2
v_gene: TRBV25-1
CDR3aa: CASSHAITYGYTF

j_gene: TRBJ2-1
v_gene: TRBV14
CDR3aa: CASSLTRASAYNEQFF

j_gene: TRBJ2-3
v_gene: TRBV9
CDR3aa: CASSVEGVSTDTQYF

j_gene: TRBJ2-1
v_gene: TRBV11-2
CDR3aa: CASSTRVYEQFF

j_gene: TRBJ2-1
v_gene: TRBV19
CDR3aa: CASQSRREKYSYNEQFF

j_gene: TRBJ2-7
v_gene: TRBV5-4
CDR3aa: CASTLGTSGGVAYEQYF

j_gene: TRBJ1-4
v_gene: TRBV6-6
CDR3aa: CASSYRLQTNEKLFF

j_gene: TRBJ2-6
v_gene: TRBV19
CDR3aa: CASRKPGLAGVVGANVLTF

j_gene: TRBJ1-5
v_gene: TRBV2
CDR3aa: CASKWYSNQPQHF

j_gene: TRBJ2-5
v_gene: TRBV5-1
CDR3aa: CASSLHSLAGVGVTQYF

j_gene: TRBJ1-5
v_gene: TRBV27
CDR3aa: CASSFRYGQGSSQPQHF

j_gene: TRBJ2-5
v_gene: TRBV28
CDR3aa: CASSFGTFQGETQYF

j_gene: TRBJ1-1
v_gene: TRBV25-1
CDR3aa: CASSEPGQLNTEAFF

j_gene: TRBJ2-2
v_gene: TRBV5-4
CDR3aa: CASSWGLAGGPSTGELFF

j_gene: TRBJ2-1
v_gene: TRBV5-1
CDR3aa: CASSLLGARTGRQFF

j_gene: TRBJ2-3
v_gene: TRBV2
CDR3aa: CASFERDNTQYF

j_gene: TRBJ2-5
v_gene: TRBV11-3
CDR3aa: CASSRTSGRYQETQYF

j_gene: TRBJ2-3
v_gene: TRBV6-1
CDR3aa: CASSEVGQVGRDTQYF

j_gene: TRBJ1-4
v_gene: TRBV7-6
CDR3aa: CASSLAGGKAVKLFF

j_gene: TRBJ1-5
v_gene: TRBV6-6
CDR3aa: CASSRRTANNQPQHF

j_gene: TRBJ2-1
v_gene: TRBV6-4
CDR3aa: CASSAIAGGPMNEQFF

j_gene: TRBJ1-3
v_gene: TRBV18
CDR3aa: CASSPDRNSGNTIYF